This T cell receptor beta chain comes out of a study of lymphopenia after photon versus proton radiotherapy. Trimming took 3 bases from V and 4 from J, leaving 9 bases between them. Germline V gene lookup returns CDR1 MNHEY and CDR2 SMNVEV (reference sequence). This CDR3 has 13 amino acids. This clone was recorded a few times. Its matching antigen is unknown. Data came from immunoSEQ multiplex PCR; TCRdb stores just in-frame clones and leaves some out. The table has fewer than 65,000 clones, approximately 83% seen once. General study results and limits: Larger post-nadir TCR diversity loss correlated inversely with survival in deceased patients.

The source was peripheral blood, collected from a patient treated with photon-based radiotherapy. The sequence derives from a man aged 40-55 years with gastric cancer. V usage is TRBV27 and J usage is TRBJ1-1; no firm D call. CDR3 amino acids: CASSLGSLTEAFF. Written as DNA, the CDR3 is TGTGCCAGCAGTTTGGGCAGTCTCACTGAAGCTTTCTTT.